This paragraph covers one T cell receptor (beta chain) sequence. Its matching antigen is unknown. A second PCR of roughly 7 to 11 cycles used a sample-barcoded 5' primer and a J-beta primer mix. TCRdb reanalysed the 5' RACE reads using MiXCR and keeps one entry per CDR3 protein. This sample yields over 750,000 distinct CDR3 sequences, of which approximately 25% are seen a single time; 9.4% belongs to the top ten. For every donor, a draw yielded approximately 9.8 milliliters of peripheral blood. The data were taken from a study of blood T cells in healthy people across ages. General study results and limits: The study found more naive CD4+ cells and higher diversity in long-lived than aged donors. TCR beta diversity correlated strongly with naive T cell percentage.

Germline lookup yields CDR1 MNHNY and CDR2 SVGAGI (reference sequence). The CDR3 totals 16 residues. V lost 7 bases, J lost 9 bases, and 15 bases stayed unmatched. These data were also reused for a study on T cells of mothers and their children. That paper adds: Reads recorded for TCR beta CDR3 numbered over 10 million per mother and some 3.3 million per child.

Specimen: blood. The receptor was derived from a boy aged 10-17 years in good health. This sequence joins TRBV6-6 and TRBJ2-1; 10 bases are shared with TRBD1. The CDR3 sequence is CASTTTRTGGDIEQFF. The CDR3, as DNA: TGTGCCAGCACCACAACCCGGACAGGGGGAGATATTGAGCAGTTCTTC.